The next 18 T cell receptor beta chains were all read from a single sample in a study of blood T cell repertoires in COVID-19. Measured with immunoSEQ multiplex PCR; TCRdb has only the in-frame clones, and not every one. The data hold 15,000 to 20,000 clones, with about four fifths observed a single time. Sequencing was carried out using peripheral blood. The receptors come from a man older than 75 with acute or convalescent COVID-19.

CDR3 region: CASSPGAGDSPLHF. In nucleotides, the CDR3 is TGTGCCAGCTCACCCGGGGCAGGGGATTCACCCCTCCACTTT. This sequence joins TRBV18 and TRBJ1-6, with D maybe TRBD1 (6 bases). Deletions cut 3 bases from V and 8 bases from J, with 11 bases between. Germline lookup yields CDR1 KGHSH and CDR2 LQKENI. This CDR3 is 14 amino acids long.

The rearrangement joins TRBV30 to TRBJ2-5, with TRBD2 matching over 9 bases. CDR1 is GTSNPN and CDR2 is SVGIG in the germline V gene (reference sequence). The CDR3 is made up of 15 amino acids. The trim removed 1 base at V and 6 bases at J, leaving 9 bases unmatched. CDR3 in amino acids: CAWSGSGTSSKTQYF. Here the CDR3 DNA reads TGTGCCTGGAGTGGATCCGGGACTAGCTCGAAGACCCAGTACTTC.

In the case of this clone: At one of its ends the junction is not consistent with the germline gene, which may arise from a read error. The rearrangement links TRBV2 to TRBJ2-7; 11 bases line up with TRBD1. CDR3 length: 14 residues. Per the germline V gene, CDR1 is SNHLY and CDR2 is FYNNEI. Here the CDR3 DNA reads TGTGCCAGCAGTTGGACAGGGGGCCGACATGGGGGCCCTTTC. Its protein product is CASSWTGGRHGGPF.

This chain connects TRBV6-6 to TRBJ2-7, with D possibly being TRBD1 (6 bases). The CDR3 runs 13 residues. Trimming took 6 bases from V and 2 from J, leaving 11 bases between them. Germline V CDR1 and CDR2: MNHNY, SVGAGI (reference sequence). CDR3 region: CASSPGQTYEQYF. The CDR3 nucleotides read TGTGCCAGCAGCCCAGGACAGACCTACGAGCAGTACTTC.

The V gene is TRBV4-3, the J gene TRBJ1-3; a weak D match, TRBD1 (5 bases). Per the germline V gene, CDR1 is LGHNA and CDR2 is YSLEER. The CDR3 has 16 amino acids. Trimming removed 1 base from V and 0 bases from J, with 10 bases in between. In DNA, the CDR3 is TGCGCCAGCAGCCAAGGTTTAGGGGACTCTGGAAACACCATATATTTT. Translation gives CASSQGLGDSGNTIYF.

The chain has TRBV7-9 and TRBJ1-5, with D perhaps TRBD1 (5 bases). The CDR3 sequence is 14 residues long. Looked up from germline, CDR1 is SEHNR and CDR2 is FQNEAQ (reference sequence). The germline V and J ends were trimmed by 2 bases and 6 bases, with 11 bases remaining between them. This CDR3 reads CASSLQGGGQPQHF. The CDR3 DNA reads as TGTGCCAGCAGCTTACAGGGAGGAGGTCAGCCCCAGCATTTT.

The chain carries TRBV14 and TRBJ1-6; D gene uncertain. The V gene's germline CDR1 is SGHDN and CDR2 FVKESK. V lost 0 bases, J lost 7 bases, and 13 bases lay in between. This CDR3 is 16 amino acids long. CDR3 sequence reads: CASSQDRDHVNSPLHF. In DNA form, the CDR3 reads TGTGCCAGCAGCCAAGACCGCGATCACGTGAATTCACCCCTCCACTTT.

This clone has more than one count but fewer than ten. The rearrangement uses TRBV6-4 and TRBJ2-2; weak D call: TRBD1 (6 bases). The V end was cut by 6 bases, the J end by 7 bases, with 15 bases between. The CDR3 extends over 14 amino acids. In germline, CDR1 is MRHNA, CDR2 SNTAGT. The CDR3: CASRDTSRGGELFF. The CDR3 DNA is TGTGCCAGCAGGGATACCTCCAGGGGCGGGGAGCTGTTTTTT.

This clone was counted once. The chain combines TRBV25-1 with TRBJ2-1, with 9 nucleotides matching TRBD2. The CDR3 sequence is 15 residues long. Germline-derived CDR1 and CDR2 are MGHDK and SYGVNS. V lost 4 bases to trimming and J lost 7 bases; unmatched junction nucleotides: 8. The CDR3 nucleotides are TGTGCCAGCAGTGCTGCGGGGGGGCCACGGAATGAGCAGTTCTTC. This translates into CASSAAGGPRNEQFF. The variable domain in full, completed from reference TRBV25-1 and TRBJ2-1, reads EADIYQTPRYLVIGTGKKITLECSQTMGHDKMYWYQQDPGMELHLIHYSYGVNSTEKGDLSSESTVSRIRTEHFPLTLESARPSHTSQYLCASSAAGGPRNEQFFGPGTRLTVL.

The rearrangement joins TRBV27 to TRBJ1-2; possible D gene TRBD1, 5 bases. The germline gives CDR1 MNHEY, CDR2 SMNVEV (reference sequence). There are 14 residues in the CDR3. V was trimmed by 1 base and J by 4 bases, leaving 10 bases between them. In DNA form, the CDR3 reads TGTGCCAGCAGTTTATTGGCAGGGCCCTATGGCTACACCTTC. Translating gives CASSLLAGPYGYTF.

The chain uses TRBV6-1 and TRBJ1-2, with D tentatively TRBD1 (6 bases). V lost 4 bases and J 2 bases, leaving 17 bases between the germline ends. Germline loops: CDR1 MNHNS, CDR2 SASEGT. The CDR3 length is 16 residues. The CDR3 loop reads CASSGRGFRGNYGYTF. The CDR3 DNA is TGTGCCAGCAGTGGCAGGGGTTTCAGGGGAAACTATGGCTACACCTTC.

This clone has just one count. The chain employs TRBV5-1 and TRBJ1-1, with D possibly being TRBD1 (6 bases). The germline V gene encodes CDR1 SGHRS and CDR2 YFSETQ. This CDR3 spans 15 amino acids. V lost 0 bases, J lost 0 bases, and 9 bases lay in between. The CDR3 region has the DNA TGCGCCAGCAGCTTGGGTGGGGGCATGAACACTGAAGCTTTCTTT. Translating it yields CASSLGGGMNTEAFF.

The chain combines TRBV6-5 with TRBJ1-2; 7 positions agree with TRBD1. The V gene's germline CDR1 is MNHEY and CDR2 SVGAGI. The V and J ends lost 5 bases and 4 bases, in that order; junction bases with no gene match: 4. CDR3 length: 13 amino acids. The CDR3 is CASSPTGFYGYTF. CDR3 bases: TGTGCCAGCAGTCCGACAGGGTTCTATGGCTACACCTTC.

J is TRBJ2-1 and V is TRBV2; the match to TRBD2 covers 12 bases. This CDR3 spans 18 amino acids. The V gene's germline CDR1 is SNHLY and CDR2 FYNNEI. The ends lost 5 bases at V and 6 bases at J; junction bases unmatched: 14. The DNA for the CDR3 is TGTGCCAGCAGTCCCCAGCGACTAGCGGGGGAGCGATCCAATGAGCAGTTCTTC. This gives the protein CASSPQRLAGERSNEQFF.

This clone was seen once. V gene TRBV6-6 combines with J gene TRBJ2-5; 14 nucleotides line up with TRBD2. Trimming took 6 bases from V and 3 from J; bases not matched to a gene: 3. CDR1 and CDR2 (germline): MNHNY, SVGAGI (reference sequence). The CDR3 totals 15 residues. CDR3 DNA sequence: TGTGCCAGCAGCCCGGGACTAGCGGGGGAAGAGACCCAGTACTTC. Translating it yields CASSPGLAGEETQYF.

This clone was seen just once. The chain links TRBV4-2 to TRBJ1-5; D remains ambiguous. In germline, CDR1 is LGHNA, CDR2 YNFKEQ. Trimming pared 0 bases from V and 5 bases from J, leaving 14 bases between. The CDR3 length is 16 residues. DNA for the CDR3: TGTGCCAGCAGCCAAGACCGGACGGGCGGGGATCAGCCCCAGCATTTT. It specifies CASSQDRTGGDQPQHF.

The genes are TRBV6-2 or TRBV6-3 and TRBJ2-3, with 10 nucleotides matching TRBD1. The CDR3 extends over 16 amino acids. V lost 6 bases, J lost 6 bases, and 12 bases stayed unmatched. Germline values: CDR1 MNHEY, CDR2 SVGEGT. The CDR3 loop reads CASSSRGTGVQDTQYF. CDR3 nucleotides: TGTGCCAGCAGCTCGAGAGGGACAGGGGTACAGGATACGCAGTATTTT.

Concerning this clone itself: A junction boundary mismatches the germline segment, possibly from a read error. This sequence joins TRBV2 and TRBJ1-1; possibly TRBD1 for D (6 bases). This CDR3 has 11 residues. Germline CDR1 SNHLY, CDR2 FYNNEI. In DNA, the CDR3 is TGTGCCAGCAGTGAGGCAGGGGCTCTGAGCTTT. This translates into CASSEAGALSF. The entire variable domain, with the rest obtained from reference TRBV2 and TRBJ1-1, is as follows: EPEVTQTPSHQVTQMGQEVILRCVPISNHLYFYWYRQILGQKVEFLVSFYNNEISEKSEIFDDQFSVERPDGSNFTLKIRSTKLEDSAMYFCASSEAGALSFGQGTRLTVV.